A single sample gave rise to the 21 T cell receptor beta chains below, sequenced in a study of cytomegalovirus exposure and HLA in healthy donors. The PCR contained 60 Vbeta and 13 Jbeta primers. Libraries were prepared by immunoSEQ multiplex PCR; TCRdb keeps only in-frame clonotypes and omits some of them. The data hold some 93,000 clones, with roughly 67% observed a single time. Sequenced input: PBMCs. The receptors were gathered from a boy aged 10-17 years in good health and CMV-seropositive.

V gene TRBV7-9 combines with J gene TRBJ1-5; 8 positions match TRBD1. V was clipped by 6 bases and J by 4 bases; unmatched bases: 8. This CDR3 is built from 15 residues. CDR1 is SEHNR, CDR2 FQNEAQ, per germline (reference sequence). The CDR3 DNA reads as TGTGCCAGCAGTAAGGGGACAGGCGATAATCAGCCCCAGCATTTT. The encoded protein is CASSKGTGDNQPQHF.

V is TRBV7-9 and J is TRBJ1-1; TRBD1 is a possible D gene (5 bases). Trimming cost V 5 bases and J 6 bases, with 13 bases left between them. Germline-derived CDR1 and CDR2 are SEHNR and FQNEAQ (reference sequence). The length of the CDR3 is 13 residues. In DNA, the CDR3 is TGTGCCAGCAGCCCGACAGAAGTGGCTGAAGCTTTCTTT. It specifies CASSPTEVAEAFF. Full variable domain (rest looked up from reference TRBV7-9 and TRBJ1-1): DTGVSQNPRHKITKRGQNVTFRCDPISEHNRLYWYRQTLGQGPEFLTYFQNEAQLEKSRLLSDRFSAERPKGSFSTLEIQRTEQGDSAMYLCASSPTEVAEAFFGQGTRLTVV.

The rearrangement uses TRBV14 and TRBJ1-1; 10 nucleotides align to TRBD1. Losses at the gene ends were 4 bases for V and 1 base for J; bases not matched to a gene: 3. CDR1 is SGHDN, CDR2 FVKESK, per germline. This CDR3 region has 15 residues. The CDR3 sequence is CASSPDRGPNTEAFF. DNA for the CDR3: TGTGCCAGCAGCCCTGACAGGGGGCCGAACACTGAAGCTTTCTTT.

V usage is TRBV15 and J usage is TRBJ1-3; no definite D call. The germline V gene has CDR1 LNHNV and CDR2 YYDKDF (reference sequence). V lost 0 bases, J lost 0 bases, and 6 bases lay in between. The CDR3 consists of 15 residues. CDR3 sequence reads: CATSRDPSSGNTIYF. The CDR3 DNA follows: TGTGCCACCAGCAGAGATCCCAGCTCTGGAAACACCATATATTTT.

The J gene is TRBJ1-1, the V gene TRBV19, with TRBD1 matching over 9 bases. CDR1 and CDR2 (germline): LNHDA, SQIVND (reference sequence). After removal of 7 bases from V and 5 bases from J, the junction contained 5 bases not matched to a gene. The CDR3 spans 13 residues. Here the CDR3 DNA reads TGTGCCAGTACCTCCGACAGGGGGACTGAAGCTTTCTTT. Its protein product is CASTSDRGTEAFF.

The V gene is TRBV7-9, the J gene TRBJ1-2, with D perhaps matching TRBD1 (6 bases). From germline, CDR1 is SEHNR and CDR2 FQNEAQ (reference sequence). Trimming removed 5 bases at V and 2 bases at J, with 21 bases between. This CDR3 has 17 amino acids. The CDR3 nucleotides are TGTGCCAGCAGCGGTCAGAATTCAGGGGTTATGAACTATGGCTACACCTTC. It specifies CASSGQNSGVMNYGYTF. The variable domain in full, completed from reference TRBV7-9 and TRBJ1-2, reads DTGVSQNPRHKITKRGQNVTFRCDPISEHNRLYWYRQTLGQGPEFLTYFQNEAQLEKSRLLSDRFSAERPKGSFSTLEIQRTEQGDSAMYLCASSGQNSGVMNYGYTFGSGTRLTVV.

The rearrangement uses TRBV6-5 and TRBJ1-4; 8 bases are a match to TRBD1. Germline V gives CDR1 MNHEY, CDR2 SVGAGI. V gave up 4 bases and J gave up 8 bases; unmatched junction bases: 9. This CDR3 spans 15 amino acids. CDR3 loop: CASSSAGTGAEKLFF. The CDR3 DNA follows: TGTGCCAGCAGTTCCGCCGGGACAGGAGCCGAAAAACTGTTTTTT.

This clone was detected a few times. The chain recombines TRBV30 with TRBJ2-1, with TRBD1 as a possible D gene (6 bases). Per the germline V gene, CDR1 is GTSNPN and CDR2 is SVGIG (reference sequence). V lost 3 bases and J lost 9, with 12 bases in between. The CDR3 has 12 residues. In nucleotides, the CDR3 is TGTGCCTGGAGCCTGCAGGGGACTGAGCAGTTCTTC. Translating gives CAWSLQGTEQFF.

The chain carries TRBV6-6 and TRBJ2-5, with TRBD1 identical over 7 bases. Germline CDR1 is MNHNY and CDR2 is SVGAGI (reference sequence). Trimming removed 5 bases from V and 4 bases from J; junction bases left unmatched: 10. The CDR3 loop spans 15 amino acids. CDR3 sequence reads: CASSPATGSVETQYF. In DNA form, the CDR3 reads TGTGCCAGCAGTCCCGCGACAGGGTCGGTAGAGACCCAGTACTTC.

V and J are TRBV11-3 and TRBJ2-7; D is unresolved. This CDR3 contains 12 residues. The ends were cut back, 0 bases at V and 4 bases at J, with 4 bases in the middle. Germline assignment: CDR1 SGHNT and CDR2 YENEEA. The CDR3 loop reads CASSLDNYEQYF. DNA of the CDR3: TGTGCCAGCAGCTTAGATAATTACGAGCAGTACTTC.

The CDR3 loop is CASSLGQGDQPQHF. CDR3 nucleotides: TGTGCCAGTAGTTTAGGGCAGGGGGATCAGCCCCAGCATTTT. The V call is TRBV19, the J call TRBJ1-5; 7 nucleotides align to TRBD1. The CDR3 spans 14 residues. J was trimmed by 5 bases and V by 5 bases; bases with no gene match: 6. CDR1 is LNHDA, CDR2 SQIVND, per germline (reference sequence). The whole variable domain, remainder taken from reference TRBV19 and TRBJ1-5, is DGGITQSPKYLFRKEGQNVTLSCEQNLNHDAMYWYRQDPGQGLRLIYYSQIVNDFQKGDIAEGYSVSREKKESFPLTVTSAQKNPTAFYLCASSLGQGDQPQHFGDGTRLSIL.

The count of this clone is one. The V call is TRBV7-9, the J call TRBJ2-7; TRBD1 might be the D (6 bases). Germline V gives CDR1 SEHNR, CDR2 FQNEAQ (reference sequence). V shed 6 bases and J shed 4 bases, with 13 bases lying between them. The CDR3 contains 13 residues. In DNA form, the CDR3 reads TGTGCCAGCAGACAGGGCATCGGTTACGAGCAGTACTTC. This encodes CASRQGIGYEQYF.

The V gene is TRBV5-1, the J gene TRBJ1-1; 9 bases fit TRBD1. Germline loops: CDR1 SGHRS, CDR2 YFSETQ. The junction had 12 bases not matched to a gene; V was cut back by 4 bases and J by 2 bases. The CDR3 has 17 amino acids. CDR3 sequence (DNA): TGCGCCAGCAGCCAGGGATTTATGACAGGGGGTAACACTGAAGCTTTCTTT. Translated, it gives CASSQGFMTGGNTEAFF.

This clone was seen a handful of times. The CDR3, as DNA: TGCAGCGTGGCCGCACAGGGGGTGAATGAAAAACTGTTTTTT. This sequence encodes CSVAAQGVNEKLFF. The J gene is TRBJ1-4, the V gene TRBV29-1; 8 bases align to TRBD1. Germline trimming cut 6 bases from V and 5 bases from J; bases unmatched to any gene: 8. Germline V gene sequence: CDR1 SQVTM, CDR2 ANQGSEA. The CDR3 is 14 residues long.

The chain has TRBV7-3 and TRBJ2-5, with 10 bases aligning to TRBD1. Trimming took 5 bases from V and 7 from J; bases not matched to a gene: 7. Germline CDR1 is SGHTA and CDR2 is FQGTGA. There are 14 residues in the CDR3. CDR3 loop: CASSPTGGARTQYF. The CDR3 nucleotides are TGTGCCAGCAGCCCGACAGGGGGCGCTCGGACCCAGTACTTC.

The rearrangement uses TRBV15 and TRBJ1-5; D gene unclear. Germline loops: CDR1 LNHNV, CDR2 YYDKDF (reference sequence). Trimming cost V 3 bases and J 6 bases, with 12 bases left between them. This CDR3 contains 14 residues. The CDR3 sequence is CATSRTPGRQPQHF. The DNA for the CDR3 is TGTGCCACCAGCAGGACTCCGGGTCGTCAGCCCCAGCATTTT.

A single count supports this clone. The J gene is TRBJ1-4, the V gene TRBV6-5, with TRBD1 matching over 7 bases. The germline V gene has CDR1 MNHEY and CDR2 SVGAGI. The J segment lost 3 bases and the V segment lost 5 bases, leaving 3 bases of the junction unmatched. This CDR3 has 14 residues. CDR3 residues: CASSRTGPNEKLFF. CDR3 in DNA: TGTGCCAGCAGTAGGACAGGACCTAATGAAAAACTGTTTTTT.

This clone has more than one count but fewer than ten. This chain joins TRBV5-1 and TRBJ2-7; TRBD1 might be the D (6 bases). CDR3 size: 14 residues. Germline loops: CDR1 SGHRS, CDR2 YFSETQ. V shed 4 bases and J shed 1 base, with 12 bases lying between them. Here the CDR3 DNA reads TGCGCCAGCAGCATGGCAGGGGATTCCTACGAGCAGTACTTC. This codes for CASSMAGDSYEQYF. The whole variable domain, remainder taken from reference TRBV5-1 and TRBJ2-7, is KAGVTQTPRYLIKTRGQQVTLSCSPISGHRSVSWYQQTPGQGLQFLFEYFSETQRNKGNFPGRFSGRQFSNSRSEMNVSTLELGDSALYLCASSMAGDSYEQYFGPGTRLTVT.

This sequence joins TRBV6-5 and TRBJ2-7; D is uncertain. This CDR3 contains 13 residues. Germline CDR1 and CDR2: MNHEY and SVGAGI. Trimming cost V 3 bases and J 7 bases, with 13 bases left between them. CDR3 residues: CASSYERSGEQYF. In nucleotides, the CDR3 is TGTGCCAGCAGTTATGAGAGGTCTGGGGAGCAGTACTTC.

A remark on this clone: Other DNA variants within this sample encode the same CDR3. The chain's CDR3 is CASRDRDRGSLNQPQHF. CDR3 coding DNA: TGTGCCAGTAGGGACCGGGACAGGGGATCCCTCAATCAGCCCCAGCATTTT. The chain carries TRBV2 and TRBJ1-5; 10 nucleotides match TRBD1. CDR1 is SNHLY, CDR2 FYNNEI, per germline. After removal of 9 bases from V and 3 bases from J, the junction contained 14 bases not matched to a gene. There are 17 residues in the CDR3.

The table lists this clone with a count of one. The rearrangement uses TRBV7-9 and TRBJ2-7; 7 bases are a match to TRBD1. V trimming: 8 bases; J trimming: 2 bases; junction bases outside the gene matches: 6. The CDR3 has 13 residues. Germline loops: CDR1 SEHNR, CDR2 FQNEAQ (reference sequence). Written as DNA, the CDR3 is TGTGCCAGCTCCGGGACAGCCGCCTACGAGCAGTACTTC. It codes for CASSGTAAYEQYF.